This T cell receptor beta chain came from a study of blood T cell repertoires in COVID-19. Assay: immunoSEQ multiplex PCR; the TCRdb copy retains only in-frame clones and omits some. The data show 60,000 or so clones, with 60% to 85% seen just once and around 3.5% held by the top ten. V shed 4 bases, J shed 6 bases, and the junction held 6 bases outside the gene matches. CDR3 length equals 16 residues. Germline loops: CDR1 SGHVS, CDR2 FQNEAQ. This sequence was found in a man in his sixties with acute or convalescent COVID-19. The chain joins TRBV7-8 to TRBJ2-1, with TRBD2 matching over 13 bases. The sequenced material came from peripheral blood. This CDR3 reads CASSSRTSGGINEQFF. DNA for the CDR3: TGTGCCAGCAGCTCAAGGACTAGCGGGGGTATCAATGAGCAGTTCTTC.